This T cell receptor (beta chain) was identified in a study of radiotherapy plus CTLA-4 blockade in lung cancer. Study information: With approximately 33% of patients having disease control, objective responses were seen in roughly 18%.

Measured with immunoSEQ multiplex PCR; TCRdb has only the in-frame clones, and not every one. The table records fewer than 100,000 clones, about four fifths of them present only once. Study observations and caveats: Radiotherapy plus ipilimumab was followed by expansion in blood of tumor-derived TCR clones. Together with interferon-beta, which increased in serum after radiation, early dynamic changes in blood T cell clones were reportedly the best predictors of response.

Germline-derived CDR1 and CDR2 are MNHEY and SVGAGI. Trimming shortened V by 2 bases and J by 2 bases, and 10 bases separated the two germline ends. This CDR3 comprises 14 residues. With regard to this clone: Its antigen is as yet unknown.

V usage is TRBV6-5 and J usage is TRBJ2-7, with D hard to call. Sequencing was performed on peripheral blood, taken from a patient treated with radiotherapy plus ipilimumab. The origin of this receptor is a human donor with non-small cell lung cancer whose response to radiotherapy plus ipilimumab could not be evaluated. Some clones in this sample may be carry-over from other donors' samples. CDR3 protein: CASSYAGSTYEQYF. In DNA form, the CDR3 reads TGTGCCAGCAGTTACGCAGGTAGTACCTACGAGCAGTACTTC.